The clone carrying this T cell receptor beta chain came up once. The data stem from a study of control samples from healthy donors and cancer patients. The germline gives CDR1 MGHRA, CDR2 YSYEKL. V was cut by 4 bases and J by 0 bases, with 13 bases left in between. This CDR3 is 16 amino acids long. The method was immunoSEQ multiplex PCR; TCRdb's version includes in-frame clones alone and lacks a portion of them. This table holds 90,000 to 120,000 clones, around 80% found once. The rearrangement links TRBV4-1 to TRBJ2-4, with D possibly TRBD1 on 6 matching bases. The sequence came from a young man in good health. The sequenced sample was blood. CDR3 region: CASSPQTGVAKNIQYF. The CDR3 region has the DNA TGCGCCAGCAGCCCCCAGACAGGTGTAGCCAAAAACATTCAGTACTTC.